The next 10 T cell receptor beta chains were all read from a single sample in a study of CD8+ T cells in alopecia areata. Specified treatment: oral pan-JAK inhibitor, 5-10 mg twice daily. Sequencing templates came from extracted RNA that was reverse transcribed into cDNA. Using immunoSEQ multiplex PCR, the repertoire was profiled, and TCRdb retains in-frame clones only, with some absent. This repertoire shows some 110,000 clones, about three fifths found once; its top ten account for around 30%. The sequenced sample was CD8+ T cells sorted from blood, obtained at week 4, from a patient treated with tofacitinib. These receptors all stem from a human donor with alopecia areata.

This clone is a singleton in its sample. The CDR3 region is CASSLGTVYNSPLHF. The CDR3 nucleotides read TGTGCCAGCAGCTTGGGGACAGTCTATAATTCACCCCTCCACTTT. The rearrangement links TRBV5-6 to TRBJ1-6; TRBD1 might be the D (6 bases). Per the germline V gene, CDR1 is SGHDT and CDR2 is YYEEEE. Trimming stripped 0 bases from V and 3 bases from J, with 7 bases between. The CDR3 sequence is 15 residues long.

V usage is TRBV9 and J usage is TRBJ1-1, with D perhaps matching TRBD1 (6 bases). The CDR3 extends over 14 amino acids. Germline CDR1 SGDLS, CDR2 YYNGEE. With 1 base removed from V and 2 bases from J, the gap between germline ends came to 9 bases. DNA of the CDR3: TGTGCCAGCAGCGTATCAGGGGCCAACACTGAAGCTTTCTTT. This sequence encodes CASSVSGANTEAFF.

The chain carries TRBV30 and TRBJ1-5, with D possibly TRBD1 on 6 matching bases. Between the trimmed V and J ends, which lost 2 bases and 7 bases, there was a span of 12 bases. The germline CDR1 and CDR2 sequences are GTSNPN and SVGIG (reference sequence). The CDR3 length is 13 residues. The CDR3 sequence is CAWSLGGRQPQHF. CDR3 sequence (DNA): TGTGCCTGGAGTCTGGGGGGGCGGCAGCCCCAGCATTTT.

This chain links TRBV29-1 with TRBJ2-7; either TRBD1 or TRBD2 may fit D (6 bases each). This CDR3 is built from 11 residues. V lost 8 bases to trimming and J lost 9 bases, with 17 bases between them. In germline, CDR1 is SQVTM, CDR2 ANQGSEA. The CDR3, as DNA: TGCAGCCTTTTGGAGGGGGGCTCGCAGTACTTC. Translation: CSLLEGGSQYF.

The rearrangement uses TRBV30 and TRBJ2-3, with D possibly matching TRBD1 (5 bases). This CDR3 is 16 amino acids long. The germline V and J ends were trimmed by 0 bases and 4 bases, with 17 bases remaining between them. CDR1 GTSNPN and CDR2 SVGIG come from the germline V gene (reference sequence). CDR3 nucleotides: TGTGCCTGGAGTGTGCCGACTCCCTTAGGGGCAGATACGCAGTATTTT. This codes for CAWSVPTPLGADTQYF.

This rearrangement joins TRBV7-8 to TRBJ2-3; D gene uncertain. Looked up from germline, CDR1 is SGHVS and CDR2 is FQNEAQ. CDR3 length: 15 amino acids. Trimming stripped 5 bases from V and 2 bases from J, with 14 bases between. The CDR3 sequence is CASSPGVGNTDTQYF. The CDR3 DNA reads TGTGCCAGCAGCCCTGGTGTCGGTAACACAGATACGCAGTATTTT. The whole variable domain, remainder taken from reference TRBV7-8 and TRBJ2-3, is GAGVSQSPRYKVAKRGQDVALRCDPISGHVSLFWYQQALGQGPEFLTYFQNEAQLDKSGLPSDRFFAERPEGSVSTLKIQRTQQEDSAVYLCASSPGVGNTDTQYFGPGTRLTVL.

For this clone: The same CDR3 is also encoded by other DNA sequences in this sample. The chain has TRBV5-1 and TRBJ2-5, with unresolved D. CDR3 length equals 11 residues. Germline-derived CDR1 and CDR2 are SGHRS and YFSETQ. V was clipped by 0 bases and J by 5 bases, with 2 bases between them. The chain's CDR3 is CASSLDETQYF. The CDR3 DNA sequence: TGCGCCAGCAGCTTGGATGAGACCCAGTACTTC.

The chain uses TRBV7-9 and TRBJ1-1; D is possibly TRBD1 (6 bases). Between the trimmed V and J ends, which lost 8 bases and 11 bases, there was a span of 18 bases. Looked up from germline, CDR1 is SEHNR and CDR2 is FQNEAQ (reference sequence). The CDR3 extends over 12 amino acids. This CDR3 is CASAEGERMAFF. The DNA of the CDR3 is TGTGCCAGCGCGGAGGGGGAAAGGATGGCTTTCTTT.

The chain uses TRBV4-1 and TRBJ2-5, with D perhaps given as TRBD1 or TRBD2 (5 bases each). Trimming pared 1 base from V and 5 bases from J, leaving 14 bases between. Germline V CDR1 and CDR2: MGHRA, YSYEKL. The length of the CDR3 is 15 residues. CDR3 sequence reads: CASSQVPGSGETQYF. The CDR3 nucleotides are TGCGCCAGCAGCCAAGTTCCAGGGAGCGGTGAGACCCAGTACTTC.

The J gene is TRBJ2-4, the V gene TRBV4-1; D is ambiguous. Looked up from germline, CDR1 is MGHRA and CDR2 is YSYEKL. This CDR3 contains 16 residues. The V end was cut by 1 base, the J end by 0 bases, with 10 bases between. CDR3 in amino acids: CASSQARELAKNIQYF. In DNA, the CDR3 is TGCGCCAGCAGCCAAGCCCGAGAGCTAGCCAAAAACATTCAGTACTTC.